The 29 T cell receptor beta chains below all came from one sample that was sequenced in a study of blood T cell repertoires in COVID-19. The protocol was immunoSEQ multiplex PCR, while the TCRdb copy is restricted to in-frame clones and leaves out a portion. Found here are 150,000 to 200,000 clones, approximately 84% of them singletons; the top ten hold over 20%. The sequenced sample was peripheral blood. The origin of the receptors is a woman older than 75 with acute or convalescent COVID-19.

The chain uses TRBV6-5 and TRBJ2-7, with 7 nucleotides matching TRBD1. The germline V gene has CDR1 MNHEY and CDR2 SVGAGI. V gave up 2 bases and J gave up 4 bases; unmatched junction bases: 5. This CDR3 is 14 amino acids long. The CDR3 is CASSYGGQSYEQYF. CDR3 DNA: TGTGCCAGCAGTTACGGGGGACAGTCATACGAGCAGTACTTC.

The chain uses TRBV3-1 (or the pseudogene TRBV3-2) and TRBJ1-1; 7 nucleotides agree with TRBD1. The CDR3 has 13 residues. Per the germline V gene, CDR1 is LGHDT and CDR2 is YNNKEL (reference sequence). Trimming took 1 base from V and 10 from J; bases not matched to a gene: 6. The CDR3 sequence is CASSQGVSGGAFF. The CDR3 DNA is TGTGCCAGCAGCCAAGGAGTCTCAGGGGGAGCTTTCTTT.

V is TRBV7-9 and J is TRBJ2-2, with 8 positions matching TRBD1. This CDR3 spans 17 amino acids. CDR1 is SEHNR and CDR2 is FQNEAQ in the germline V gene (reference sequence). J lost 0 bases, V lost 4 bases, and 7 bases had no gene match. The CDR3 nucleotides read TGTGCCAGCAGCTCTACCCGGACAGGGCCGAACACCGGGGAGCTGTTTTTT. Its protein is CASSSTRTGPNTGELFF.

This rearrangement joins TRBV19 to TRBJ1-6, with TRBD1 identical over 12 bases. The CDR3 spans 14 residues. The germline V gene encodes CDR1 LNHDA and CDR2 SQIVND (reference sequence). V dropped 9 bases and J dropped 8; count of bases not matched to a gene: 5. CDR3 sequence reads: CASRDRGLYSPLHF. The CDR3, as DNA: TGTGCCAGCAGGGACAGGGGGCTGTATTCACCCCTCCACTTT. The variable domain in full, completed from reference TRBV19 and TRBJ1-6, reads DGGITQSPKYLFRKEGQNVTLSCEQNLNHDAMYWYRQDPGQGLRLIYYSQIVNDFQKGDIAEGYSVSREKKESFPLTVTSAQKNPTAFYLCASRDRGLYSPLHFGNGTRLTVT.

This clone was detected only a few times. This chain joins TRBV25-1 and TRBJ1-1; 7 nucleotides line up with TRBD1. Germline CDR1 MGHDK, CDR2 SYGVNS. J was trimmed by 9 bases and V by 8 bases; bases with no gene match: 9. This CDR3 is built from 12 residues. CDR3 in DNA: TGTGCCAGCTCCCCTTGGGACAGTAAAGCTTTCTTT. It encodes CASSPWDSKAFF. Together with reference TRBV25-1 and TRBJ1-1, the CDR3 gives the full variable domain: EADIYQTPRYLVIGTGKKITLECSQTMGHDKMYWYQQDPGMELHLIHYSYGVNSTEKGDLSSESTVSRIRTEHFPLTLESARPSHTSQYLCASSPWDSKAFFGQGTRLTVV.

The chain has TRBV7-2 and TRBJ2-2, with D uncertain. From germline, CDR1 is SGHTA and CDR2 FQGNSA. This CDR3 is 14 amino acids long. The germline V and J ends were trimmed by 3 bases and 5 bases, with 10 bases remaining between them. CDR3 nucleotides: TGTGCCAGCAGCTTTCCCACTGAGACCGGGGAGCTGTTTTTT. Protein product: CASSFPTETGELFF.

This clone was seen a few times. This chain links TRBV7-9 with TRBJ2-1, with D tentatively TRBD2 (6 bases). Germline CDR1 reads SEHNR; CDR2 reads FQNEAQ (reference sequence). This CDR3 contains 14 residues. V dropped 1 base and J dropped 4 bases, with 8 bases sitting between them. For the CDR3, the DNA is TGTGCCAGCAGCTTAGGGACTATTTACAATGAGCAGTTCTTC. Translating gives CASSLGTIYNEQFF.

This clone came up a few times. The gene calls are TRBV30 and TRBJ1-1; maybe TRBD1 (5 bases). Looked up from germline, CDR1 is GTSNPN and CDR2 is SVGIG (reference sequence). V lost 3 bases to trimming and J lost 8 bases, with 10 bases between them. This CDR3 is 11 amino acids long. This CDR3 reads CAWSGTGEAFF. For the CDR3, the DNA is TGTGCCTGGAGCGGAACAGGAGAAGCTTTCTTT.

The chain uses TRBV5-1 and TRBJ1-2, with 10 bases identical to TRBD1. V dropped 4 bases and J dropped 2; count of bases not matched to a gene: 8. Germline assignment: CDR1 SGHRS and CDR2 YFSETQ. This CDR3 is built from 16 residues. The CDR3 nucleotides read TGCGCCAGCAGCGCGACAGGGGGCGCCGGAAACTATGGCTACACCTTC. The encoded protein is CASSATGGAGNYGYTF. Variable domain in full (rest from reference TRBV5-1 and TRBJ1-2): KAGVTQTPRYLIKTRGQQVTLSCSPISGHRSVSWYQQTPGQGLQFLFEYFSETQRNKGNFPGRFSGRQFSNSRSEMNVSTLELGDSALYLCASSATGGAGNYGYTFGSGTRLTVV.

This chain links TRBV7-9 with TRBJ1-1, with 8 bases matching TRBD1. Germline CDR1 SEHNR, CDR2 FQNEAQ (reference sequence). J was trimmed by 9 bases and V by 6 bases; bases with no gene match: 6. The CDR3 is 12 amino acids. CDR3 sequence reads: CASSLGQGQAFF. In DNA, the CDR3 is TGTGCCAGCAGTCTAGGACAGGGTCAAGCTTTCTTT.

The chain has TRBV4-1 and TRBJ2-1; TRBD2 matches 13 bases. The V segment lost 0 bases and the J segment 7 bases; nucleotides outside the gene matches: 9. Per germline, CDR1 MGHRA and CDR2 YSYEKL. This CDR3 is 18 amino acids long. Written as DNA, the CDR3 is TGCGCCAGCAGCCAAGACATACTAGCGGGAGGGCCGAGGAATGAGCAGTTCTTC. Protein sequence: CASSQDILAGGPRNEQFF.

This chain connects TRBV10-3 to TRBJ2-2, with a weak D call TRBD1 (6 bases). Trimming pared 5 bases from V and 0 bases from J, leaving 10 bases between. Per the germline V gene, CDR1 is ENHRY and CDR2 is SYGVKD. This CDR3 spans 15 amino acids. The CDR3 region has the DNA TGTGCCATCAGTTGGGACAACGCGAACACCGGGGAGCTGTTTTTT. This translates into CAISWDNANTGELFF.

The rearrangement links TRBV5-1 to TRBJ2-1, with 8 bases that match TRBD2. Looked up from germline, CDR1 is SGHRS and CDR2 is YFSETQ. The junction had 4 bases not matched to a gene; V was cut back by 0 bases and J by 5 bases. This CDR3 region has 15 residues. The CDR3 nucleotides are TGCGCCAGCAGCTTGGTTGGCGGGAGGAACAATGAGCAGTTCTTC. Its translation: CASSLVGGRNNEQFF. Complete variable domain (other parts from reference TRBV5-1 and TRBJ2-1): KAGVTQTPRYLIKTRGQQVTLSCSPISGHRSVSWYQQTPGQGLQFLFEYFSETQRNKGNFPGRFSGRQFSNSRSEMNVSTLELGDSALYLCASSLVGGRNNEQFFGPGTRLTVL.

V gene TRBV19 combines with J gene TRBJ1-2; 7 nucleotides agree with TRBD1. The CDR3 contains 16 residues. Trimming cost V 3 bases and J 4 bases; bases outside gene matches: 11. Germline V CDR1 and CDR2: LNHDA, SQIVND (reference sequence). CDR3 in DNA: TGTGCCAGTAGTATTGTCCCACAGGGGAGACTCTATGGCTACACCTTC. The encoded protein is CASSIVPQGRLYGYTF.

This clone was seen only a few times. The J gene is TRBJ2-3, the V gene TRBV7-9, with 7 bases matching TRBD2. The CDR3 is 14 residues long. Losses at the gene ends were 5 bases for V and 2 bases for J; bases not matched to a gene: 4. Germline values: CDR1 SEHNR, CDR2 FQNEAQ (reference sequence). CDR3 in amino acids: CASSPGLLTDTQYF. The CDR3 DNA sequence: TGTGCCAGCAGCCCGGGACTACTCACAGATACGCAGTATTTT.

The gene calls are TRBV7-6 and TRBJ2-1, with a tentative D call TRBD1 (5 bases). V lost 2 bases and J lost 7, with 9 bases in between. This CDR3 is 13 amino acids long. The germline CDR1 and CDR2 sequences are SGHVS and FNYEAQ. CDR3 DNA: TGTGCCAGCAGCTTACAGGGTCCGAATGAGCAGTTCTTC. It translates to CASSLQGPNEQFF.

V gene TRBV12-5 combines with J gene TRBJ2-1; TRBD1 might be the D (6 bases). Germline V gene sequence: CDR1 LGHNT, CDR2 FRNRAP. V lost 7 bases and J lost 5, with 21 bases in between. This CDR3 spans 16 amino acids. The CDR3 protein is CASVDRTGSANNEQFF. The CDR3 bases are TGTGCTAGTGTCGACCGAACAGGGTCGGCCAACAATGAGCAGTTCTTC. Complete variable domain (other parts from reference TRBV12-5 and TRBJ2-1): DARVTQTPRHKVTEMGQEVTMRCQPILGHNTVFWYRQTMMQGLELLAYFRNRAPLDDSGMPKDRFSAEMPDATLATLKIQPSEPRDSAVYFCASVDRTGSANNEQFFGPGTRLTVL.

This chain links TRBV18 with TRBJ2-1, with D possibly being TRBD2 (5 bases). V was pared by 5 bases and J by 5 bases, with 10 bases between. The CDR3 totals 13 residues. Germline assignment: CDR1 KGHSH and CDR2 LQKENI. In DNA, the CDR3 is TGTGCCAGCTCATTGGAGCGGAACAATGAGCAGTTCTTC. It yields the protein CASSLERNNEQFF.

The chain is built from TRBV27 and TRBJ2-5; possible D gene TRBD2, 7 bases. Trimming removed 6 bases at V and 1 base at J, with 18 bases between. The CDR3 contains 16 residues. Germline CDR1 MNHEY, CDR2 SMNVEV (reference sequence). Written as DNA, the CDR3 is TGTGCCAGCAGCCCGAAGTTCGGGGGGCTCCAAGAGACCCAGTACTTC. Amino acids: CASSPKFGGLQETQYF.

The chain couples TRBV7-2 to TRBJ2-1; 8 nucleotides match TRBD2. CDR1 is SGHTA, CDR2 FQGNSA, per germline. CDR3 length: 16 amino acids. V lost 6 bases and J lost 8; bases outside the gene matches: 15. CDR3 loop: CASRRQSSGNTDEQFF. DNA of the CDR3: TGTGCCAGCAGGAGACAGAGTAGCGGGAATACGGATGAGCAGTTCTTC.

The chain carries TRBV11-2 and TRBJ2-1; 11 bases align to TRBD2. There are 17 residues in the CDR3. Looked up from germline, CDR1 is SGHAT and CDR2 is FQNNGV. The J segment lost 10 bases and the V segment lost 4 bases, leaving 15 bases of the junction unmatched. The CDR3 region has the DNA TGTGCCAGCAGCTCGAGTATAGCGGGAGGGCCATCTGGGGAGCAGTTCTTC. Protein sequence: CASSSSIAGGPSGEQFF.

The CDR3: CASSLHWNYGYTF. The CDR3 DNA sequence: TGTGCCAGCAGTTTACACTGGAACTATGGCTACACCTTC. V gene TRBV27 combines with J gene TRBJ1-2; D ambiguous. The CDR3 extends over 13 amino acids. Germline V gene sequence: CDR1 MNHEY, CDR2 SMNVEV (reference sequence). Trimming removed 2 bases at V and 2 bases at J, with 6 bases between.

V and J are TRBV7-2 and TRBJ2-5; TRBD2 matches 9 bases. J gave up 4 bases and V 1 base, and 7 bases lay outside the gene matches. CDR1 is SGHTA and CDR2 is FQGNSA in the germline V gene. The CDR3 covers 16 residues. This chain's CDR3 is CASSLGGSGSLETQYF. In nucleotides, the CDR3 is TGTGCCAGCAGCTTAGGGGGTAGCGGGAGTTTAGAGACCCAGTACTTC. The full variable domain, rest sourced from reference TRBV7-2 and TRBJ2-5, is GAGVSQSPSNKVTEKGKDVELRCDPISGHTALYWYRQSLGQGLEFLIYFQGNSAPDKSGLPSDRFSAERTGGSVSTLTIQRTQQEDSAVYLCASSLGGSGSLETQYFGPGTRLLVL.

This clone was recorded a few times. This CDR3 is CSVESLVGEQFF. The CDR3 DNA reads as TGCAGCGTTGAATCTTTAGTCGGTGAGCAGTTCTTC. The chain combines TRBV29-1 with TRBJ2-1, with D hard to call. The V gene's germline CDR1 is SQVTM and CDR2 ANQGSEA. This CDR3 has 12 amino acids. The V end was cut by 2 bases, the J end by 9 bases, with 11 bases between.

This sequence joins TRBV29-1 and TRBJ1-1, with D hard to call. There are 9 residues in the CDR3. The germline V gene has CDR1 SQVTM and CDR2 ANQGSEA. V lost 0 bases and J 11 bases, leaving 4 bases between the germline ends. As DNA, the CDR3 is TGCAGCGTTGAAGAGGGCGCTTTCTTT. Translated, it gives CSVEEGAFF.

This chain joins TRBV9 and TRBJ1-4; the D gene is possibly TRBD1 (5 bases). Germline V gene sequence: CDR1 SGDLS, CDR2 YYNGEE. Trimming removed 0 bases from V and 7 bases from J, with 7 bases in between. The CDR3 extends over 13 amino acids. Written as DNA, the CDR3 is TGTGCCAGCAGCGTAGGGCAGGGTGAAAAACTGTTTTTT. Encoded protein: CASSVGQGEKLFF.

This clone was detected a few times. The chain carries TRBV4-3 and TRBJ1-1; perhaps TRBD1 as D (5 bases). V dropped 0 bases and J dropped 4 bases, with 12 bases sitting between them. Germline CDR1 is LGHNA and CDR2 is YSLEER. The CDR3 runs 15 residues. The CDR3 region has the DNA TGCGCCAGCAGCCAAGATCTTGGGGGGAGCACTGAAGCTTTCTTT. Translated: CASSQDLGGSTEAFF.

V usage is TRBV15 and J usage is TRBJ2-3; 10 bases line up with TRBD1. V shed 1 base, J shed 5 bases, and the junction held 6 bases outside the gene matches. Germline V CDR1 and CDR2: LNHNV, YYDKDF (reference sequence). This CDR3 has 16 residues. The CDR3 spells CATSRGTGGEGDTQYF. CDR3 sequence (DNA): TGTGCCACCAGCAGAGGGACAGGGGGAGAGGGAGATACGCAGTATTTT.

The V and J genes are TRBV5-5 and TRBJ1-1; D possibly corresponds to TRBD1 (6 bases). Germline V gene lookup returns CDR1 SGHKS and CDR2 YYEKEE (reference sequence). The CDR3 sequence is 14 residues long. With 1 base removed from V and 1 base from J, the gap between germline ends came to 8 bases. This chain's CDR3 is CASSLRGGNTEAFF. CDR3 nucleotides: TGTGCCAGCAGCTTGCGAGGGGGGAACACTGAAGCTTTCTTT.